A single sample is the source of the 5 T cell receptor beta chains below, sequenced in a study of T-cell reconstitution after alpha-beta-depleted transplantation in children. Preparation of the TCRbeta library used unique molecular identifiers. TCRdb redid the calling of the PCR reads with MiXCR, one entry per CDR3 protein. The data hold hundreds of thousands of distinct CDR3 sequences, with roughly 13% observed a single time. Specimen: PBMCs, collected before TCRalphabeta/CD19-depleted stem cell transplant. These receptors were collected from a girl under 10 years old with congenital amegakaryocytic thrombocytopenia, due to receive a stem cell transplant.

This clonotype showed up many times. The chain has TRBV20-1 and TRBJ2-2; 9 bases fit TRBD1. CDR1 and CDR2 (germline): DFQATT, SNEGSKA (reference sequence). The ends lost 6 bases at V and 3 bases at J; junction bases unmatched: 8. There are 15 residues in the CDR3. CDR3 in DNA: TGCAGTGCCCGCCCGGGACAGGGTTACACCGGGGAGCTGTTTTTT. Protein product: CSARPGQGYTGELFF.

This sequence joins TRBV5-1 and TRBJ1-1; D ambiguous. Germline lookup yields CDR1 SGHRS and CDR2 YFSETQ. The CDR3 extends over 17 amino acids. Between the trimmed V and J ends, which lost 0 bases and 3 bases, there was a span of 18 bases. The CDR3 DNA reads as TGCGCCAGCAGCTTGGGGCAGAGAGGGAATCGGGACACTGAAGCTTTCTTT. It translates to CASSLGQRGNRDTEAFF.

This clonotype has just a few counts. The chain links TRBV5-1 to TRBJ2-1, with 7 bases aligning to TRBD1. The germline gives CDR1 SGHRS, CDR2 YFSETQ. This CDR3 comprises 18 residues. Unmatched junction bases numbered 14, after V lost 3 bases and J lost 2 bases. The CDR3 DNA follows: TGCGCCAGCAGCTCAACCCGGGACAGAGGTGAGACCTACAATGAGCAGTTCTTC. Encoded protein: CASSSTRDRGETYNEQFF.

This clonotype was counted only a few times. This rearrangement joins TRBV12-3 or TRBV12-4 to TRBJ2-5, with D perhaps matching TRBD1 or TRBD2 (5 bases each). V was pared by 6 bases and J by 1 base, with 12 bases between. This CDR3 contains 14 residues. DNA of the CDR3: TGTGCCAGCAGGCCTACAGGAGGCCAAGAGACCCAGTACTTC. It encodes CASRPTGGQETQYF.

In its sample, this clonotype was seen once. It may be a read error: a sequence one base away is much more abundant. V is TRBV20-1 and J is TRBJ2-2, with a tentative D call TRBD2 (5 bases). CDR3 length: 11 amino acids. Germline loops: CDR1 DFQATT, CDR2 SNEGSKA (reference sequence). The CDR3 region is CSASYTGELLF. DNA of the CDR3: TGCAGTGCTTCATACACCGGGGAGCTGTTATTT.